This T cell receptor (beta chain) was identified in a study of blood T cell repertoires in COVID-19. Assay used: immunoSEQ multiplex PCR; TCRdb lists only in-frame clones, some missing. This sample has around 190,000 clones, with 85% found just once. Germline loops: CDR1 LGHDT, CDR2 YNNKEL (reference sequence). The germline V and J ends were trimmed by 3 bases and 5 bases, with 13 bases remaining between them. The CDR3 length is 14 residues. The chain carries TRBV3-1 (or the pseudogene TRBV3-2) and TRBJ1-1, with a weak D call TRBD1 (5 bases). This clonotype was obtained from an older woman with acute or convalescent COVID-19. Material for sequencing was peripheral blood. This chain's CDR3 is CASSQAGLGTEAFF. The CDR3 DNA reads TGTGCCAGCAGCCAGGCAGGGTTAGGAACTGAAGCTTTCTTT.